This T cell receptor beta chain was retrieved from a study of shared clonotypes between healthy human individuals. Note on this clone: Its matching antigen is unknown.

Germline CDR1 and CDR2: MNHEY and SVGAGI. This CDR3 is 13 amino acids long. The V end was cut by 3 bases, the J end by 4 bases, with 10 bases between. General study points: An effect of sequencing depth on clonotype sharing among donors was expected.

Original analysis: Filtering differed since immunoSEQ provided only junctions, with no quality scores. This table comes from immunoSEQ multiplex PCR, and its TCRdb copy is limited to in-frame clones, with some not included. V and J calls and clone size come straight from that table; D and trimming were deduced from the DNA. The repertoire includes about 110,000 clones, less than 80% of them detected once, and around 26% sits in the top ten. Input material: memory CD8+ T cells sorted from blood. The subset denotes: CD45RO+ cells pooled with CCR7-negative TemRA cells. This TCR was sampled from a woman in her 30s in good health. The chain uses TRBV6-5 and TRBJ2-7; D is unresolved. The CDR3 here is CASSYGPRYEQYF. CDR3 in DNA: TGTGCCAGCAGTTATGGACCGAGATACGAGCAGTACTTC.